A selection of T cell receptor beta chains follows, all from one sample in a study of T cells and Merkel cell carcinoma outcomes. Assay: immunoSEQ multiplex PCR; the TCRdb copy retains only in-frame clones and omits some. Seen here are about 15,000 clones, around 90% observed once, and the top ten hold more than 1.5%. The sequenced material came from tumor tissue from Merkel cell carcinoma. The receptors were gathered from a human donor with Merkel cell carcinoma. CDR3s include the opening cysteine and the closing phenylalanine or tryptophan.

cdr3_aa: CASSLKDRGPYEQYF
v_call: TRBV27

cdr3_aa: CASSLDSNTEAFF
v_call: TRBV7-3

cdr3_aa: CASSKSNYGYTF
v_call: TRBV21-1

cdr3_aa: CASSTGPEEQPQHF
v_call: TRBV5-1

cdr3_aa: CASSYDDRYYGYTF
v_call: TRBV7-9

cdr3_aa: CAWEGQGGNEQFF
v_call: TRBV30

cdr3_aa: CASMESLNTGELFF
v_call: TRBV6-5

cdr3_aa: CASSPPRGRGGYTF
v_call: TRBV28

cdr3_aa: CASSGFEDSPLHF
v_call: TRBV2

cdr3_aa: CASRTGSGNTIYF
v_call: TRBV2

cdr3_aa: CASSFWTGSKGNTIYF
v_call: TRBV5-4

cdr3_aa: CASSWTVNTEAFF
v_call: TRBV7-9

cdr3_aa: CASSSLDSGPQHF
v_call: TRBV18

cdr3_aa: CATSRDKREGTWGEQFF
v_call: TRBV15

cdr3_aa: CASSPPGGAEHEQYF
v_call: TRBV5-4

cdr3_aa: CASSLADNNEQFF
v_call: TRBV5-1

cdr3_aa: CASSTADSRPQHF
v_call: TRBV19

cdr3_aa: CASSYREAYEQYF
v_call: TRBV18

cdr3_aa: CASSLAGSRIEAFF
v_call: TRBV7-8

cdr3_aa: CASSASPGQGPPPLHF
v_call: TRBV7-9

cdr3_aa: CASSFSSGRAGNTQYF
v_call: TRBV11-2

cdr3_aa: CASSQDPGQNRCEQYF
v_call: TRBV14

cdr3_aa: CASRVSSGTDTQYF
v_call: TRBV2

cdr3_aa: CASSPRQETQYF
v_call: TRBV18

cdr3_aa: CASSLLTGSNEQFF
v_call: TRBV7-9

cdr3_aa: CATSRDGQGEGYTF
v_call: TRBV15

cdr3_aa: CASSGGGTNTGELFF
v_call: TRBV27

cdr3_aa: CASKDRGVIQYF
v_call: TRBV7-3

cdr3_aa: CASSPQLRGGDTGELFF
v_call: TRBV9

cdr3_aa: CASSLGDTDTQYF
v_call: TRBV4-3

cdr3_aa: CASSLDIGGTQYF
v_call: TRBV5-4

cdr3_aa: CASSLMGAGTGELFF
v_call: TRBV7-2

cdr3_aa: CASSQDGGSVAQYF
v_call: TRBV14

cdr3_aa: CASSYSTQVGNTIYF
v_call: TRBV6-6

cdr3_aa: CASSLDTYGYTF
v_call: TRBV5-4

cdr3_aa: CASRLTGLASPLHF
v_call: TRBV6-6

cdr3_aa: CASSLAGGGQPQHF
v_call: TRBV7-2

cdr3_aa: CASSSEPRQGLQPQYF
v_call: TRBV7-8

cdr3_aa: CASSLGTANSGNTIYF
v_call: TRBV5-1

cdr3_aa: CAGSGGRSPDTQYF
v_call: TRBV18

cdr3_aa: CASSGWRGETQYF
v_call: TRBV9

cdr3_aa: CASSSKSHNEQFF
v_call: TRBV6-6

cdr3_aa: CASSFGLLAPYNEQFF
v_call: TRBV5-5

cdr3_aa: CASSHGQRSPLHF
v_call: TRBV7-9